The 21 T cell receptor beta chains below come from one sample, sequenced in a study of T cell repertoires in cytomegalovirus infection. MiXCR, applied by TCRdb to the reads, yields one record per CDR3 protein. This repertoire shows about 110,000 distinct CDR3 sequences, roughly 40% found once; its top ten account for just under 75%. Their antigen targets remain unknown. Sequenced material: CD8+ T cells from cultured PBMCs, taken from culture after CMV antigen stimulation. These TCRs come from a human donor in good health (CMV status not recorded). Some clones in this sample may be carry-over from other donors' samples.

The chain joins TRBV27 to TRBJ2-7; D not certain. V dropped 3 bases and J dropped 3 bases, with 15 bases sitting between them. Germline lookup yields CDR1 MNHEY and CDR2 SMNVEV (reference sequence). The CDR3 length is 15 residues. The CDR3 DNA reads TGTGCCAGCAGTTTTTCCTCTAGAGGCGACTACGAGCAGTACTTC. Protein sequence: CASSFSSRGDYEQYF.

The chain combines TRBV11-2 with TRBJ1-1; D not resolved. This CDR3 comprises 15 residues. The germline CDR1 and CDR2 sequences are SGHAT and FQNNGV. Trimming pared 4 bases from V and 0 bases from J, leaving 12 bases between. This CDR3 is CASSSITGMNTEAFF. CDR3 coding DNA: TGTGCCAGCAGCTCGATAACTGGCATGAACACTGAAGCTTTCTTT.

This clonotype showed up just a few times. The chain has TRBV28 and TRBJ1-5, with D uncertain. CDR1 is MDHEN, CDR2 SYDVKM, per germline. The CDR3 runs to 16 residues. Trimming left V 2 bases short and J 3 bases short, with 14 bases between. The CDR3 loop reads CASSLMGSSLNQPQHF. CDR3 DNA: TGTGCCAGCAGTTTAATGGGCAGCTCCCTCAATCAGCCCCAGCATTTT.

This clonotype appeared a few times. The chain recombines TRBV7-9 with TRBJ1-1; D perhaps matches TRBD1 (6 bases). V was shortened by 4 bases and J by 0 bases, with 9 bases between the two germline ends. The CDR3 has 14 residues. Germline V gives CDR1 SEHNR, CDR2 FQNEAQ (reference sequence). The CDR3 DNA sequence: TGTGCCAGCAGCTCTGCAGGGGTGAACACTGAAGCTTTCTTT. This gives the protein CASSSAGVNTEAFF.

This sequence joins TRBV4-1 and TRBJ2-5; TRBD2 is a possible D gene (6 bases). V gave up 3 bases and J gave up 1 base, with 12 bases separating them. The CDR3 has 15 amino acids. The germline V gene encodes CDR1 MGHRA and CDR2 YSYEKL. CDR3 nucleotide sequence: TGCGCCAGCAGCCAGACCTCCGGGGGCCAAGAGACCCAGTACTTC. Translating gives CASSQTSGGQETQYF.

This clonotype was observed a few times. The V and J genes are TRBV4-1 and TRBJ1-4, with D unclear. V lost 0 bases to trimming and J lost 5 bases, with 10 bases between them. This CDR3 is built from 15 residues. Germline V lookup: CDR1 MGHRA, CDR2 YSYEKL. CDR3 protein: CASSQERSTNEKLFF. In DNA, the CDR3 is TGCGCCAGCAGCCAAGAACGCAGCACCAATGAAAAACTGTTTTTT.

This clonotype appeared a few times. The rearrangement joins TRBV4-1 to TRBJ1-5; no reliable D call. CDR1 MGHRA and CDR2 YSYEKL come from the germline V gene. CDR3 length: 13 amino acids. Trimming cost V 1 base and J 4 bases, with 5 bases left between them. Here the CDR3 DNA reads TGCGCCAGCAGCCAAGGGAGGAATCAGCCCCAGCATTTT. Encoded protein: CASSQGRNQPQHF.

The chain is built from TRBV7-2 and TRBJ2-7, with a tentative D call TRBD1 (5 bases). V was trimmed by 5 bases and J by 6 bases, leaving 14 bases between them. This CDR3 is built from 13 residues. Germline V gene data show CDR1 as SGHTA and CDR2 as FQGNSA. CDR3 sequence: CASSIGHSLEQYF. The CDR3 nucleotides are TGTGCCAGCAGCATTGGACACTCCCTCGAGCAGTACTTC.

This clonotype was picked up many times. This chain joins TRBV19 and TRBJ2-1; D is possibly TRBD1 (6 bases). V was shortened by 7 bases and J by 6 bases, with 13 bases between the two germline ends. Germline V gives CDR1 LNHDA, CDR2 SQIVND (reference sequence). CDR3 size: 13 residues. CDR3 bases: TGTGCCAGTAAGGGGGTGCTCTCCAATGAGCAGTTCTTC. It yields the protein CASKGVLSNEQFF.

The rearrangement links TRBV20-1 to TRBJ1-1; the match to TRBD1 covers 9 bases. CDR1 and CDR2 (germline): DFQATT, SNEGSKA (reference sequence). This CDR3 is built from 15 residues. V was clipped by 2 bases and J by 1 base; unmatched bases: 5. CDR3 DNA sequence: TGCAGTGCTAGACCCAGGGGACAGGGGAACACTGAAGCTTTCTTT. It specifies CSARPRGQGNTEAFF.

The genes are TRBV19 and TRBJ2-3, with D possibly matching TRBD1 (6 bases). Trimming removed 5 bases from V and 5 bases from J, with 17 bases in between. The CDR3 length is 15 residues. Germline loops: CDR1 LNHDA, CDR2 SQIVND (reference sequence). The CDR3 region is CASSPPQGREDTQYF. The CDR3, as DNA: TGTGCCAGTAGTCCGCCACAGGGAAGAGAAGATACGCAGTATTTT. The full variable domain, its missing parts supplied by reference TRBV19 and TRBJ2-3, is DGGITQSPKYLFRKEGQNVTLSCEQNLNHDAMYWYRQDPGQGLRLIYYSQIVNDFQKGDIAEGYSVSREKKESFPLTVTSAQKNPTAFYLCASSPPQGREDTQYFGPGTRLTVL.

The chain has TRBV11-2 and TRBJ2-3; unclear D gene. CDR1 and CDR2 (germline): SGHAT, FQNNGV. This CDR3 is built from 15 residues. The ends were cut back, 4 bases at V and 6 bases at J, with 17 bases in the middle. The CDR3 loop is CASSSTRLAQDTQYF. The DNA of the CDR3 is TGTGCCAGCAGCTCGACTCGACTTGCACAGGATACGCAGTATTTT.

V is TRBV7-6 and J is TRBJ2-3; TRBD2 matches 14 bases. The CDR3 loop spans 16 amino acids. V was pared by 4 bases and J by 5 bases, with 5 bases of the junction left unmatched. Per germline, CDR1 SGHVS and CDR2 FNYEAQ. CDR3 DNA: TGTGCCAGCAGCTCGGGGACTAGCGGGGGCCTAGATACGCAGTATTTT. It encodes CASSSGTSGGLDTQYF.

Here the CDR3 reads CASSPGPLASSYNEQFF. The CDR3, as DNA: TGCGCCAGCAGCCCTGGACCCCTTGCGAGCTCCTACAATGAGCAGTTCTTC. The chain links TRBV4-1 to TRBJ2-1; unclear D gene. This CDR3 comprises 17 residues. Trimming removed 4 bases at V and 0 bases at J, with 16 bases between. CDR1 is MGHRA and CDR2 is YSYEKL in the germline V gene.

This clonotype was found a few times. This chain links TRBV7-8 with TRBJ2-2; D remains ambiguous. Germline CDR1 SGHVS, CDR2 FQNEAQ. Trimming removed 0 bases from V and 1 base from J, with 12 bases in between. The CDR3 runs 17 residues. The DNA of the CDR3 is TGTGCCAGCAGCTTAGCCGCAGCGCCCGTGAACACCGGGGAGCTGTTTTTT. This codes for CASSLAAAPVNTGELFF.

The chain combines TRBV28 with TRBJ2-7; D uncertain. From germline, CDR1 is MDHEN and CDR2 SYDVKM. Deletions cut 6 bases from V and 4 bases from J, with 10 bases between. This CDR3 contains 12 residues. CDR3 sequence reads: CASSPPLYEQYF. CDR3 nucleotide sequence: TGTGCCAGCAGCCCGCCCCTGTACGAGCAGTACTTC. Supplemented by reference TRBV28 and TRBJ2-7, the full variable domain reads DVKVTQSSRYLVKRTGEKVFLECVQDMDHENMFWYRQDPGLGLRLIYFSYDVKMKEKGDIPEGYSVSREKKERFSLILESASTNQTSMYLCASSPPLYEQYFGPGTRLTVT.

This clonotype was recorded at least ten times. The gene calls are TRBV7-9 and TRBJ2-1, with D perhaps TRBD1 (6 bases). The CDR3 sequence is 12 residues long. V was pared by 5 bases and J by 10 bases, with 12 bases between. Germline assignment: CDR1 SEHNR and CDR2 FQNEAQ (reference sequence). The CDR3 sequence is CASSPQGREQFF. The CDR3 DNA reads TGTGCCAGCAGCCCTCAGGGGAGAGAGCAGTTCTTC. Combining the CDR3 with reference TRBV7-9 and TRBJ2-1 gives the whole variable domain DTGVSQNPRHKITKRGQNVTFRCDPISEHNRLYWYRQTLGQGPEFLTYFQNEAQLEKSRLLSDRFSAERPKGSFSTLEIQRTEQGDSAMYLCASSPQGREQFFGPGTRLTVL.

This clonotype showed up many times. The chain joins TRBV10-3 to TRBJ2-7; D possibly corresponds to TRBD1 (6 bases). Germline CDR1 and CDR2: ENHRY and SYGVKD. There are 13 residues in the CDR3. Between the trimmed V and J ends, which lost 7 bases and 1 base, there was a span of 11 bases. CDR3: CAIMGQSSYEQYF. Written as DNA, the CDR3 is TGTGCCATCATGGGACAATCTTCCTACGAGCAGTACTTC.

This clonotype appeared a few times. The J gene is TRBJ1-3, the V gene TRBV9; TRBD1 might be the D (6 bases). Germline V lookup: CDR1 SGDLS, CDR2 YYNGEE. The CDR3 runs 14 residues. The V gene lost 4 bases and the J gene lost 8 bases, with 16 bases spanning the gap. The CDR3 sequence: CASSPGTPRDTIYF. The CDR3 DNA is TGTGCCAGCAGCCCCGGGACACCGCGGGACACCATATATTTT.

This clonotype was picked up one time. For the CDR3, the DNA is TGTGCCAGCAGCTCCGGGACCAACTATGGCTACACCTTC. Protein: CASSSGTNYGYTF. The chain links TRBV7-9 to TRBJ1-2; TRBD1 might be the D (5 bases). Looked up from germline, CDR1 is SEHNR and CDR2 is FQNEAQ (reference sequence). The CDR3 sequence is 13 residues long. V lost 4 bases, J lost 2 bases, and 8 bases lay in between.

This clonotype was counted many times. The chain recombines TRBV6-1 with TRBJ1-2; no definite D call. There are 13 residues in the CDR3. Trimming took off 6 bases at V and 4 bases at J, with 12 bases between the two ends. Per germline, CDR1 MNHNS and CDR2 SASEGT. The CDR3 bases are TGTGCCAGCAGCTTAGGACTGATCTATGGCTACACCTTC. Its protein product is CASSLGLIYGYTF.